The following is a T cell receptor (beta chain) sequence with its context. The antigen remains undetermined. This specimen belongs to a study of cytomegalovirus exposure and HLA in healthy donors. The study, taken as a whole, reports: Researchers reported in a later analysis that a missense DCLRE1C variant was tied to TCR beta V- and J-gene trimming.

Primers for the PCR totalled 60 Vbeta and 13 Jbeta. The protocol was immunoSEQ multiplex PCR, while the TCRdb copy is restricted to in-frame clones and leaves out a portion. This table holds about 120,000 clones, about 80% found once. From germline, CDR1 is SGHTA and CDR2 FQGNSA. This CDR3 is 14 amino acids long. The ends lost 2 bases at V and 6 bases at J; junction bases unmatched: 6. The source material was PBMCs. The source is a man aged 30 to 39 in good health and CMV-seropositive. The V and J genes are TRBV7-2 and TRBJ1-1; 7 nucleotides line up with TRBD1. The CDR3 DNA reads as TGTGCCAGCAGCTTAACAGGGGTAAAAGCTGAAGCTTTCTTT. The encoded protein is CASSLTGVKAEAFF.